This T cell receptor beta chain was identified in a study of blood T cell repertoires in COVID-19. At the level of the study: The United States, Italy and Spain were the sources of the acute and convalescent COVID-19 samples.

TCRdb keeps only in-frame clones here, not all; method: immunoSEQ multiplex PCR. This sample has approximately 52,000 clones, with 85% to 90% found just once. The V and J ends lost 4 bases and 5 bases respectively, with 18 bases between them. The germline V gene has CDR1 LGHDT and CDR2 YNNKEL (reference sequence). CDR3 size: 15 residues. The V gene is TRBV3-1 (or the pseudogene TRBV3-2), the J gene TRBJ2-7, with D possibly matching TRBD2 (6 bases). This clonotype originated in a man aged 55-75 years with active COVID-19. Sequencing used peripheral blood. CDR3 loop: CASSPFPSATNEQYF. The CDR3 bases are TGTGCCAGCAGCCCCTTTCCTAGCGCCACCAACGAGCAGTACTTC.